This T cell receptor (beta chain) is from a study of blood T cell repertoires in COVID-19. Measured with immunoSEQ multiplex PCR; TCRdb has only the in-frame clones, and not every one. Here the sample spans approximately 300,000 clones, 92% being singletons. The CDR3 extends over 16 amino acids. The junction had 12 bases not matched to a gene; V was cut back by 3 bases and J by 8 bases. From germline, CDR1 is SGHTA and CDR2 FQGNSA. The sequenced sample consisted of PBMCs or T cells enriched from blood (not recorded which). The clonotype was recovered from a woman aged 25-40 years who had recovered from COVID-19. V is TRBV7-2 and J is TRBJ2-1; 8 bases match TRBD1. The CDR3 loop is CASSFSPGGAGYEQFF. The CDR3 nucleotides read TGTGCCAGCAGCTTCTCCCCAGGGGGCGCAGGATATGAGCAGTTCTTC.